These T cell receptor beta chains were read from a single sample in a study of T cell responses to AZD1222 COVID-19 vaccine. Sequencing used immunoSEQ multiplex PCR; TCRdb keeps in-frame clones, though not all of them. The profile shows approximately 100,000 clones, more than 85% of them singletons. The material sequenced was peripheral blood, taken on day 0 of AZD1222 vaccination. Receptors originate from an adult in good health. CDR3s include the opening cysteine and the closing phenylalanine or tryptophan. Fields, in order: J gene, D gene, V gene, clone size, CDR3 protein, CDR3 DNA. A D gene is named only where the DNA matches it firmly. Rows give clone size only sometimes, using once, few, many, or a class for an expanded clone.

j_call: TRBJ2-2; d_call: -; v_call: TRBV10-2; clone_size: -; cdr3_aa: CASSEWLGTNTGELFF; cdr3_nt: TGCGCCAGCAGTGAGTGGTTGGGGACCAACACCGGGGAGCTGTTTTTT
j_call: TRBJ2-7; d_call: TRBD1; v_call: TRBV7-9; clone_size: -; cdr3_aa: CASSSLSPGQGLLGYF; cdr3_nt: TGTGCCAGCAGCTCTTTGTCACCGGGACAGGGCCTACTAGGGTACTTC
j_call: TRBJ1-5; d_call: -; v_call: TRBV28; clone_size: -; cdr3_aa: CASGQPQHF; cdr3_nt: TGTGCCAGCGGTCAGCCCCAGCATTTT
j_call: TRBJ1-1; d_call: -; v_call: TRBV11-2; clone_size: -; cdr3_aa: CASSSLERTEAFF; cdr3_nt: TGTGCCAGCAGCTCGTTAGAACGGACTGAAGCTTTCTTT
j_call: TRBJ2-7; d_call: -; v_call: TRBV6-6; clone_size: -; cdr3_aa: CASSYGKRQGRGEQYF; cdr3_nt: TGTGCCAGCAGTTACGGCAAGAGGCAGGGCAGAGGCGAGCAGTACTTC
j_call: TRBJ1-2; d_call: -; v_call: TRBV27; clone_size: -; cdr3_aa: CASKHPNYGYTF; cdr3_nt: TGTGCCAGCAAACACCCGAACTATGGCTACACCTTC
j_call: TRBJ2-1; d_call: TRBD1; v_call: TRBV19; clone_size: -; cdr3_aa: CASSQSPGQGEFF; cdr3_nt: TGTGCCAGTAGTCAATCCCCGGGACAGGGGGAGTTCTTC
j_call: TRBJ1-6; d_call: -; v_call: TRBV3-1/TRBV3-2; clone_size: once; cdr3_aa: CASSQENRAGDNSPLHF; cdr3_nt: TGTGCCAGCAGCCAAGAGAACAGGGCGGGGGATAATTCACCCCTCCACTTT
j_call: TRBJ1-6; d_call: -; v_call: TRBV4-1; clone_size: few; cdr3_aa: CASSPYFLADDNSPLHF; cdr3_nt: TGCGCCAGCAGCCCGTATTTTCTGGCAGACGATAATTCACCCCTCCACTTT
j_call: TRBJ2-7; d_call: TRBD2; v_call: TRBV6-1; clone_size: -; cdr3_aa: CASSEREDYEQYF; cdr3_nt: TGTGCCAGCAGTGAACGGGAGGACTACGAGCAGTACTTC
j_call: TRBJ1-1; d_call: TRBD1; v_call: TRBV29-1; clone_size: -; cdr3_aa: CSGGQLNTEAFF; cdr3_nt: TGCAGCGGGGGACAGCTGAACACTGAAGCTTTCTTT
j_call: TRBJ2-3; d_call: -; v_call: TRBV10-3; clone_size: -; cdr3_aa: CAISEVATDTQYF; cdr3_nt: TGTGCCATCAGTGAAGTAGCCACAGATACGCAGTATTTT
j_call: TRBJ2-2; d_call: TRBD2; v_call: TRBV6-5; clone_size: -; cdr3_aa: CASSYVLAGAGELFF; cdr3_nt: TGTGCCAGCAGTTACGTACTAGCGGGAGCCGGGGAGCTGTTTTTT
j_call: TRBJ2-7; d_call: -; v_call: TRBV5-1; clone_size: -; cdr3_aa: CASSLAEATPIYEQYF; cdr3_nt: TGCGCCAGCAGCTTGGCCGAAGCCACCCCAATCTACGAGCAGTACTTC
j_call: TRBJ1-1; d_call: -; v_call: TRBV19; clone_size: once; cdr3_aa: CASSTSGAPDEAFF; cdr3_nt: TGTGCCAGTAGTACCTCCGGGGCCCCCGATGAAGCTTTCTTT
j_call: TRBJ2-3; d_call: -; v_call: TRBV7-9; clone_size: -; cdr3_aa: CASSLSTDTQYF; cdr3_nt: TGTGCCAGCAGCTTAAGCACAGATACGCAGTATTTT
j_call: TRBJ1-2; d_call: TRBD1; v_call: TRBV24-1; clone_size: -; cdr3_aa: CATSPRDSHWYTF; cdr3_nt: TGTGCCACCAGCCCCCGGGACAGCCATTGGTACACCTTC
j_call: TRBJ1-5; d_call: -; v_call: TRBV9; clone_size: -; cdr3_aa: CASSVGGRGNQPQHF; cdr3_nt: TGTGCCAGCAGCGTAGGGGGTAGGGGGAATCAGCCCCAGCATTTT
j_call: TRBJ1-4; d_call: -; v_call: TRBV4-1; clone_size: -; cdr3_aa: CASSQVQLMANEKLFF; cdr3_nt: TGCGCCAGCAGCCAAGTCCAGCTGATGGCTAATGAAAAACTGTTTTTT
j_call: TRBJ2-1; d_call: -; v_call: TRBV18; clone_size: once; cdr3_aa: CASSPLVSEKFF; cdr3_nt: TGTGCCAGCTCACCATTGGTGTCGGAGAAGTTCTTC
j_call: TRBJ2-5; d_call: -; v_call: TRBV19; clone_size: -; cdr3_aa: CASTRTHSGSRETQYF; cdr3_nt: TGTGCCAGTACCAGAACCCACTCAGGATCGAGGGAGACCCAGTACTTC
j_call: TRBJ2-6; d_call: TRBD1; v_call: TRBV10-3; clone_size: -; cdr3_aa: CAISPGTESSGANVLTF; cdr3_nt: TGTGCCATCAGCCCCGGGACAGAGAGCTCTGGGGCCAACGTCCTGACTTTC
j_call: TRBJ1-4; d_call: -; v_call: TRBV27; clone_size: -; cdr3_aa: CASSSRRQKDEKLFF; cdr3_nt: TGTGCCAGCAGTTCCCGTCGACAGAAGGATGAAAAACTGTTTTTT
j_call: TRBJ1-2; d_call: -; v_call: TRBV9; clone_size: -; cdr3_aa: CASSATNWGYTF; cdr3_nt: TGTGCCAGCAGCGCGACCAACTGGGGCTACACCTTC
j_call: TRBJ2-1; d_call: -; v_call: TRBV19; clone_size: -; cdr3_aa: CASSIRLPLPFNEQFF; cdr3_nt: TGTGCCAGTAGTATCCGACTCCCCCTACCTTTTAATGAGCAGTTCTTC
j_call: TRBJ2-1; d_call: -; v_call: TRBV5-8; clone_size: -; cdr3_aa: CASSLGLSLGNEQFF; cdr3_nt: TGTGCCAGCAGCTTGGGCCTATCACTGGGCAATGAGCAGTTCTTC
j_call: TRBJ2-2; d_call: -; v_call: TRBV5-4; clone_size: -; cdr3_aa: CASRRTDANTGELFF; cdr3_nt: TGTGCCAGCAGGAGGACGGACGCGAACACCGGGGAGCTGTTTTTT
j_call: TRBJ2-1; d_call: TRBD2; v_call: TRBV28; clone_size: -; cdr3_aa: CASSPAGYNEQFF; cdr3_nt: TGTGCCAGCAGTCCAGCGGGGTACAATGAGCAGTTCTTC
j_call: TRBJ1-1; d_call: TRBD1; v_call: TRBV19; clone_size: -; cdr3_aa: CASSIALDRANTEAFF; cdr3_nt: TGTGCCAGTAGTATAGCTCTGGACAGGGCGAACACTGAAGCTTTCTTT
j_call: TRBJ1-2; d_call: TRBD1; v_call: TRBV29-1; clone_size: few; cdr3_aa: CSVRPQGDIPLGGYTF; cdr3_nt: TGCAGCGTTCGACCCCAGGGGGACATTCCTCTTGGTGGCTACACCTTC
j_call: TRBJ2-7; d_call: -; v_call: TRBV6-5; clone_size: -; cdr3_aa: CASGRTVSYEQYF; cdr3_nt: TGTGCCAGCGGAAGGACGGTCTCCTACGAGCAGTACTTC
j_call: TRBJ1-3; d_call: -; v_call: TRBV7-2; clone_size: once; cdr3_aa: CASSRIEGGNTIYF; cdr3_nt: TGTGCCAGCTCCCGTATTGAGGGTGGAAACACCATATATTTT
j_call: TRBJ1-1; d_call: -; v_call: TRBV19; clone_size: -; cdr3_aa: CASSKGRGTEAFF; cdr3_nt: TGTGCCAGTAGTAAAGGCCGGGGGACTGAAGCTTTCTTT
j_call: TRBJ2-6; d_call: -; v_call: TRBV6-6; clone_size: -; cdr3_aa: CASSYPEGTGANVLTF; cdr3_nt: TGTGCCAGCAGTTACCCCGAGGGAACTGGGGCCAACGTCCTGACTTTC
j_call: TRBJ2-3; d_call: TRBD2; v_call: TRBV7-7; clone_size: -; cdr3_aa: CASSKGREGTDTQYF; cdr3_nt: TGTGCTAGCAGCAAGGGGCGGGAGGGCACAGATACGCAGTATTTT
j_call: TRBJ2-3; d_call: TRBD2; v_call: TRBV5-1; clone_size: once; cdr3_aa: CASSSGGLAATDTQYF; cdr3_nt: TGCGCCAGCAGCTCGGGGGGACTAGCGGCCACAGATACGCAGTATTTT
j_call: TRBJ2-7; d_call: -; v_call: TRBV15; clone_size: -; cdr3_aa: CATSRDSVGEQYF; cdr3_nt: TGTGCCACCAGCAGAGATTCGGTGGGGGAGCAGTACTTC
j_call: TRBJ2-3; d_call: TRBD1; v_call: TRBV27; clone_size: -; cdr3_aa: CASSSTVRGRTDTQYF; cdr3_nt: TGTGCCAGCAGTTCCACTGTTAGGGGGCGGACAGATACGCAGTATTTT
j_call: TRBJ2-5; d_call: -; v_call: TRBV27; clone_size: -; cdr3_aa: CASSLKGSETQYF; cdr3_nt: TGTGCCAGCAGTTTAAAGGGTTCGGAGACCCAGTACTTC
j_call: TRBJ1-2; d_call: TRBD1; v_call: TRBV7-9; clone_size: -; cdr3_aa: CASSSSGTGGRYGYTF; cdr3_nt: TGTGCCAGCAGCTCCTCCGGGACAGGGGGCCGATATGGCTACACCTTC
j_call: TRBJ2-7; d_call: TRBD1; v_call: TRBV27; clone_size: -; cdr3_aa: CASRRQGALSYEQYF; cdr3_nt: TGTGCCAGCAGACGACAGGGGGCCCTTTCCTACGAGCAGTACTTC
j_call: TRBJ2-7; d_call: TRBD2; v_call: TRBV2; clone_size: -; cdr3_aa: CASRGGSSYEQYF; cdr3_nt: TGTGCCTCCCGGGGGGGATCGTCCTACGAGCAGTACTTC